Described below is a single T cell receptor (beta chain) sequence and its context. The data belong to a study of radiotherapy plus CTLA-4 blockade in lung cancer. Germline lookup yields CDR1 SGHRS and CDR2 YFSETQ. This CDR3 has 14 amino acids. The V segment lost 7 bases and the J segment 6 bases; nucleotides outside the gene matches: 7. Sequencing was performed with immunoSEQ multiplex PCR; in TCRdb, only in-frame clones are kept and a portion is missing. The table records some 43,000 clones, 82% of them present only once. The genes are TRBV5-1 and TRBJ2-1; TRBD2 aligns across 10 bases. The sequences come from peripheral blood, collected from a patient treated with radiotherapy plus ipilimumab. This receptor was identified in a human donor with non-small cell lung cancer who had stable disease on radiotherapy plus ipilimumab. The CDR3: CASSGLAAGNEQFF. The DNA for the CDR3 is TGCGCCAGCTCTGGACTAGCGGCGGGCAATGAGCAGTTCTTC.